This record concerns one TCR beta chain sequence. The data derive from a study of blood T cell repertoires in COVID-19. About the research overall: PBMCs, B-cell-depleted T cells, or T cells provided the cDNA or gDNA that made up the material.

As handled by the study authors: From reference gene primer amplification, estimates of nucleated cell counts were derived. Clones were sequenced by immunoSEQ multiplex PCR, and TCRdb holds only the in-frame ones, with some missing. Clone size and the V and J calls come from that table; the DNA yielded D and trimming. The sample contains 180,000 or so clones, roughly 82% of which appear only once. This CDR3 has 14 residues. Per the germline V gene, CDR1 is LNHDA and CDR2 is SQIVND (reference sequence). Trimming pared 7 bases from V and 1 base from J, leaving 11 bases between. The chain joins TRBV19 to TRBJ1-5; D gene unclear. Sequencing input: PBMCs or T cells enriched from blood (not recorded which). The TCR originated in a man aged 45-60 years who had recovered from COVID-19. CDR3 sequence reads: CASMAPGSNQPQHF. The DNA for the CDR3 is TGTGCCAGTATGGCCCCGGGGAGCAATCAGCCCCAGCATTTT.